The 8 T cell receptor beta chains below come from one sample, sequenced in a study of post-analysis software for immune sequencing data. Study-level results: TRBV segments more frequent in patients than in controls numbered five and included TRBV5-6, TRBV5-1 and TRBV20-1.

Sequencing libraries made from TCR beta cDNA carried unique molecular identifiers. TCRdb fed the PCR reads into MiXCR, producing one record per CDR3 protein. The sample holds over 150,000 distinct CDR3 sequences; 25% to 35% are singletons and the top ten take over 1.2%. For these TCRs, the target antigens are not known. The sequencing sample was made of blood. All receptors derive from a girl between 5 and 17 years old with multiple sclerosis.

The chain has TRBV10-3 and TRBJ1-4; D call uncertain. Between the trimmed V and J ends, which lost 4 bases and 5 bases, there was a span of 11 bases. The CDR3 is 14 residues long. The V gene's germline CDR1 is ENHRY and CDR2 SYGVKD. CDR3 loop: CAISVQGGNEKLFF. The CDR3, as DNA: TGTGCCATCAGTGTTCAAGGAGGGAATGAAAAACTGTTTTTT.

Regarding this clonotype: A read error is possible here, since a much larger clone lies one base away. V gene TRBV29-1 combines with J gene TRBJ2-3, with TRBD2 as a possible D gene (5 bases). The CDR3 has 14 amino acids. V lost 6 bases and J lost 4, with 17 bases in between. CDR1 SQVTM and CDR2 ANQGSEA come from the germline V gene. CDR3: CSVPEGRTSDTQYF. CDR3 sequence (DNA): TGCAGCGTGCCGGAAGGCAGGACTTCAGATACGCAGTATTTT.

This clonotype was observed many times. The chain employs TRBV20-1 and TRBJ2-7; 8 bases map to TRBD2. CDR3 length: 15 amino acids. The germline CDR1 and CDR2 sequences are DFQATT and SNEGSKA (reference sequence). V lost 5 bases and J lost 2; bases outside the gene matches: 11. The CDR3 loop reads CSASPGTSTPYEQYF. The DNA of the CDR3 is TGCAGTGCTTCCCCCGGGACTAGTACCCCCTACGAGCAGTACTTC.

This clonotype has a handful of counts. The chain uses TRBV7-3 and TRBJ1-1; possible D gene TRBD1, 6 bases. V lost 4 bases and J lost 10, with 22 bases in between. The length of the CDR3 is 15 residues. CDR1 is SGHTA and CDR2 is FQGTGA in the germline V gene. CDR3 DNA: TGTGCCAGCAGCTACAATCTTTCACAGGGACTAGCAGCTTTCTTT. It specifies CASSYNLSQGLAAFF.

This clonotype was recorded many times. The rearrangement uses TRBV6-6 and TRBJ2-7; D may match TRBD1 or TRBD2 (5 bases each). CDR3 length: 12 amino acids. Germline loops: CDR1 MNHNY, CDR2 SVGAGI (reference sequence). V was pared by 5 bases and J by 8 bases, with 13 bases between. The CDR3 nucleotides are TGTGCCAGCAGTCATCCGCCGGGACAGCAGTACTTC. This sequence encodes CASSHPPGQQYF.

This clonotype was seen many times. V and J are TRBV5-1 and TRBJ1-2; 12 nucleotides agree with TRBD1. V shed 4 bases and J 4 bases; nucleotides not matched to a gene: 14. CDR3 size: 18 residues. Germline CDR1 SGHRS, CDR2 YFSETQ. The CDR3: CASSPTPGQGASVYGYTF. CDR3 DNA sequence: TGCGCCAGCAGCCCAACCCCGGGACAGGGGGCGTCGGTCTATGGCTACACCTTC.

The chain couples TRBV28 to TRBJ1-2; the D gene is possibly TRBD1 (5 bases). The CDR3 consists of 14 residues. Trimming removed 4 bases from V and 9 bases from J, with 18 bases in between. Germline V gives CDR1 MDHEN, CDR2 SYDVKM. The CDR3 coding sequence is TGTGCCAGCAGTTCCCCGGGGGAGTCCCAGCGCTACACCTTC. It specifies CASSSPGESQRYTF.

At least ten counts were recorded for this clonotype. The V and J genes are TRBV25-1 and TRBJ2-6; D is undetermined. V shed 7 bases and J shed 0 bases, with 13 bases lying between them. From germline, CDR1 is MGHDK and CDR2 SYGVNS. The CDR3 runs 16 residues. CDR3 in DNA: TGTGCCAGCACTTCCAACCCGGGCTCTGGGGCCAACGTCCTGACTTTC. It translates to CASTSNPGSGANVLTF.